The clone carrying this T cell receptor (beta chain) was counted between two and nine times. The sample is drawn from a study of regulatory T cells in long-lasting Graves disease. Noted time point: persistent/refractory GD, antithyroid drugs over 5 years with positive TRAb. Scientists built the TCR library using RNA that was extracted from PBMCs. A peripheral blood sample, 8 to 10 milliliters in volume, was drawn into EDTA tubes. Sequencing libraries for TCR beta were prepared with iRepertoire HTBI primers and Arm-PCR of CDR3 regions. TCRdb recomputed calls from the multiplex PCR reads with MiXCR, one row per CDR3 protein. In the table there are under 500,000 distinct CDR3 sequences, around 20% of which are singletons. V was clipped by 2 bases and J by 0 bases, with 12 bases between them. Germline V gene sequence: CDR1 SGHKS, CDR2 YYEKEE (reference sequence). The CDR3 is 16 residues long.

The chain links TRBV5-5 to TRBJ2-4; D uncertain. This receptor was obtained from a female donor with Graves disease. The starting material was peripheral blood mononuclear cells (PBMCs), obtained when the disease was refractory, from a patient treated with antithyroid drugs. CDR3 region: CASSLFTTLAKNIQYF. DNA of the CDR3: TGTGCCAGCAGCTTATTCACTACACTAGCCAAAAACATTCAGTACTTC.